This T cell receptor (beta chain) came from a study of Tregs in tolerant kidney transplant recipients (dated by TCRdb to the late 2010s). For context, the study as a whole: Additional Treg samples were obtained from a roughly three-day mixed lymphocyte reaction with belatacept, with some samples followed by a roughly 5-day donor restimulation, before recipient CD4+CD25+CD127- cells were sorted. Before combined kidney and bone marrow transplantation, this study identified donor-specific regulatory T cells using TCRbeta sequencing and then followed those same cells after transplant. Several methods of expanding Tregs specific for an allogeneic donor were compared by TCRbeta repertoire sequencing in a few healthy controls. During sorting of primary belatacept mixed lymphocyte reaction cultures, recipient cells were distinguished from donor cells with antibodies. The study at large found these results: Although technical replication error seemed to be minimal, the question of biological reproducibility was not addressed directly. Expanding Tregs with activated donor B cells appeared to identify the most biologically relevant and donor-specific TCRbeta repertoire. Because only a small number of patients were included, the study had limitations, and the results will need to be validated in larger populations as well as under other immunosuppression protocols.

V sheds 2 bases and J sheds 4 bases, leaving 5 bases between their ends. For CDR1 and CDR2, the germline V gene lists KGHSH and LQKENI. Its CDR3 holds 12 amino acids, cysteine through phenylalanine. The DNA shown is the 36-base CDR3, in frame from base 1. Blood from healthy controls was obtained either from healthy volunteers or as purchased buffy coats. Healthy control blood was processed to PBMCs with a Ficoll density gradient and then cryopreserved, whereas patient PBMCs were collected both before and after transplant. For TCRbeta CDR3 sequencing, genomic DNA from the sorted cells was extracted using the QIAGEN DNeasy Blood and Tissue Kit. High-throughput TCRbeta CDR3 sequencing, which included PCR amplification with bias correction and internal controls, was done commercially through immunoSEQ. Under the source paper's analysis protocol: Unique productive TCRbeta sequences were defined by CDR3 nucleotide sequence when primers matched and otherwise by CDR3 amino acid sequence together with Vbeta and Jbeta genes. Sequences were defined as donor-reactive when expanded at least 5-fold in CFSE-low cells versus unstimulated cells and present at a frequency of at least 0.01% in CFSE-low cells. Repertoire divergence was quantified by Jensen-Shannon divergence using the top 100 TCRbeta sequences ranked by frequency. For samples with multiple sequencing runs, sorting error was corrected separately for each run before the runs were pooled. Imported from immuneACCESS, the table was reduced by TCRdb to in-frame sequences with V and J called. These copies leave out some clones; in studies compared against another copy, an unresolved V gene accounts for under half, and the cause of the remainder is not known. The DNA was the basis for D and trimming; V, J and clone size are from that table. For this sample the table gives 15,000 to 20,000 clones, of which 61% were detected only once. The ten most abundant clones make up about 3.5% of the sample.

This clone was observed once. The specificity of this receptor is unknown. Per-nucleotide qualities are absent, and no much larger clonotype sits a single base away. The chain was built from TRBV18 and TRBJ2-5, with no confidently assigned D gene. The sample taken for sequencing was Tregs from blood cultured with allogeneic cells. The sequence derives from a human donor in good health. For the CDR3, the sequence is CASSPGRETQYF. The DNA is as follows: TGTGCCAGCTCACCAGGGCGAGAGACCCAGTACTTC.